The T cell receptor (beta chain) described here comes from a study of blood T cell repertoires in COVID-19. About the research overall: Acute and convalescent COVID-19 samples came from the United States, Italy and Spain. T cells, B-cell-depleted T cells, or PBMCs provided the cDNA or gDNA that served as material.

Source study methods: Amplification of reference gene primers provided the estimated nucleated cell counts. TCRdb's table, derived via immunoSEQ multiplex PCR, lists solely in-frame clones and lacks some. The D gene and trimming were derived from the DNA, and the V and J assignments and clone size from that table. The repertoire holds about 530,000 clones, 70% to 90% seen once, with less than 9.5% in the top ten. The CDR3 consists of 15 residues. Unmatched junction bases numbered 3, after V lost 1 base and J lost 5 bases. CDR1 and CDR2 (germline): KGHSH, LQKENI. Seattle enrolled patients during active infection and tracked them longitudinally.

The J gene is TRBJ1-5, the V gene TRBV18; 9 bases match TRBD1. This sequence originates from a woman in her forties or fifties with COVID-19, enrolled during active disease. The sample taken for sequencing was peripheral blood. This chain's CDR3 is CASSPRQGVHQPQHF. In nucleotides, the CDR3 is TGTGCCAGCTCACCACGACAGGGGGTCCATCAGCCCCAGCATTTT. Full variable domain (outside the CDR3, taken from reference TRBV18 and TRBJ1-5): NAGVMQNPRHLVRRRGQEARLRCSPMKGHSHVYWYRQLPEEGLKFMVYLQKENIIDESGMPKERFSAEFPKEGPSILRIQQVVRGDSAAYFCASSPRQGVHQPQHFGDGTRLSIL.